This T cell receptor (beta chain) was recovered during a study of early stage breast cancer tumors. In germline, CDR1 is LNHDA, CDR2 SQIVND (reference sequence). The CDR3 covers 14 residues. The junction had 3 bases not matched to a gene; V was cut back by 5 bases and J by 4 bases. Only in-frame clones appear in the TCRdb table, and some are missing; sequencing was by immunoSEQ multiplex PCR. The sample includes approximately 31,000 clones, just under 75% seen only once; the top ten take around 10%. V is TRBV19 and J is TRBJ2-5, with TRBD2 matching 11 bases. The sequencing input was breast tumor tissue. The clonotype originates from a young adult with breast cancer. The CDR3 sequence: CASSSGLAGETQYF. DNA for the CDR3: TGTGCCAGTAGTTCAGGACTAGCGGGAGAGACCCAGTACTTC.